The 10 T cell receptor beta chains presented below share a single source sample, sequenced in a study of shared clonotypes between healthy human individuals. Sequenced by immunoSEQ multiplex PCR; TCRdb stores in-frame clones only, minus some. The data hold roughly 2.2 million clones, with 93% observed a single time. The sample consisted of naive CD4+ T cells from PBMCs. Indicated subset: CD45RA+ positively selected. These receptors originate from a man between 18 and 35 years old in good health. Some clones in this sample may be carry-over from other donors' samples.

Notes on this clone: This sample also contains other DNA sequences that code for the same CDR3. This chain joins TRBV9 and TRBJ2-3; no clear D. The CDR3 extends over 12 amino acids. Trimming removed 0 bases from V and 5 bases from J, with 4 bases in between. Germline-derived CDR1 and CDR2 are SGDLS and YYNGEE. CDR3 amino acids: CASSVVEDTQYF. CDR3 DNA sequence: TGTGCCAGCAGCGTAGTTGAAGATACGCAGTATTTT.

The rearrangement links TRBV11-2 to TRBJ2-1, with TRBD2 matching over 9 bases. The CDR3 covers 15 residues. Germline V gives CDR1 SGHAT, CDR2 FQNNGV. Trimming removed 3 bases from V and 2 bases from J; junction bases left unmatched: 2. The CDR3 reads CASSFGGRAYNEQFF. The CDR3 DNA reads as TGTGCCAGCAGCTTTGGCGGGAGGGCCTACAATGAGCAGTTCTTC.

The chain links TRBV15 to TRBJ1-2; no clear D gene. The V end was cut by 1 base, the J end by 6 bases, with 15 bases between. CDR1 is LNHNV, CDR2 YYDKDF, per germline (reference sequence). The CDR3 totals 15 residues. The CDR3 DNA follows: TGTGCCACCAGCAGAGGGTTCATCCCTCGTGATGGCTACACCTTC. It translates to CATSRGFIPRDGYTF.

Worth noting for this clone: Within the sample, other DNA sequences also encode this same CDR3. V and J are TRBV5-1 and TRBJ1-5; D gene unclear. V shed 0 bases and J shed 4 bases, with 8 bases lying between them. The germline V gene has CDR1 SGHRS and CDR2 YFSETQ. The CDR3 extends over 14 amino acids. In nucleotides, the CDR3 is TGCGCCAGCAGCTTGGAGGGCCGAAATCAGCCCCAGCATTTT. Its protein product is CASSLEGRNQPQHF.

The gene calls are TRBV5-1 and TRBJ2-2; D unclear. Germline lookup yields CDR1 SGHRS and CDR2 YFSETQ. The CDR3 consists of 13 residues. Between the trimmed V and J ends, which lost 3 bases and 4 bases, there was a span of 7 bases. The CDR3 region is CASSYAGTGELFF. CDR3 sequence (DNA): TGCGCCAGCAGCTACGCAGGCACCGGGGAGCTGTTTTTT.

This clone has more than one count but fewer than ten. CDR3 loop: CASSLWSAHGQPQHF. CDR3 nucleotide sequence: TGTGCCAGCAGTTTATGGTCGGCCCATGGGCAGCCCCAGCATTTT. This chain uses TRBV28 with TRBJ1-5; D not certain. The CDR3 sequence is 15 residues long. V lost 0 bases and J lost 7, with 13 bases in between. Per the germline V gene, CDR1 is MDHEN and CDR2 is SYDVKM.

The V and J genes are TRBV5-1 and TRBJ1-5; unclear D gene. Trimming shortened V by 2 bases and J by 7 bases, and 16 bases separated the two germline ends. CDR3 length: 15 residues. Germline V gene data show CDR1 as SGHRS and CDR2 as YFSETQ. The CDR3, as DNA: TGCGCCAGCAGCTTAGATTTCGCAGGCAGCCAGCCCCAGCATTTT. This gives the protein CASSLDFAGSQPQHF.

The CDR3 nucleotides are TGTGCCAGCAGCGTAGGACCAGTTTCCTACGAGCAGTACTTC. Translation: CASSVGPVSYEQYF. The chain links TRBV9 to TRBJ2-7; D gene uncertain. V was trimmed by 0 bases and J by 1 base, leaving 8 bases between them. The CDR3 consists of 14 residues. The germline V gene encodes CDR1 SGDLS and CDR2 YYNGEE.

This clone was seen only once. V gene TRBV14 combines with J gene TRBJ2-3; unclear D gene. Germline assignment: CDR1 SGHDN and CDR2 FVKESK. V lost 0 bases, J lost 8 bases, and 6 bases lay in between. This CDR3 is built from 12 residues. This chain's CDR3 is CASSQDVGTQYF. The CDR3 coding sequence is TGTGCCAGCAGCCAAGATGTCGGTACGCAGTATTTT.

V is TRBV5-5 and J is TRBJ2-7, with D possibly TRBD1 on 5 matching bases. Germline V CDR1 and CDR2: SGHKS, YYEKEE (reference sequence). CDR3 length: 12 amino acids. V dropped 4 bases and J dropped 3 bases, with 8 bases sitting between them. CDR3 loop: CASSRTLYEQYF. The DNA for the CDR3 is TGTGCCAGCAGCCGGACACTCTACGAGCAGTACTTC.